This T cell receptor beta chain was identified during a study of identical twins (dated by TCRdb to about 2016). Background for the entire study: TCR alpha and beta repertoires from monozygotic twins, unrelated adults of various ages and cord blood were deep-sequenced to test whether fetal clonotypes persist. To rule out contamination, the twin experiments were replicated at different times with different library preparation protocols. Overall study outcomes, separate from this receptor: Compared with coincidental sharing between unrelated individuals, out-of-frame TCR alpha sequences shared between twins showed an excess of sequences with low generation probability. Out-of-frame TCR alpha sharing in monozygotic twins was systematically underestimated by recombination models, whereas sharing between unrelated individuals was in agreement with the recombination models. Fewer insertions were carried by abundant cord blood beta clonotypes, a similar but weaker trend appeared in young adult naive repertoires, and no such trend appeared in memory repertoires. In beta out-of-frame sequences, excess twin sharing was weaker, because having fewer shared sequences lowered the signal-to-noise ratio. Because the same donors could not be followed over many years, conclusions were based on cross-sectional statistical analysis. Zero-insertion analyses could be partly confounded by invariant T cells such as MAIT and iNKT, although diverse VJ usage argued against such confounding for most clonotypes.

The CDR3 starts with the cysteine, ends with the phenylalanine, and has 19 residues. The DNA shown is the 57-base CDR3, in frame from base 1. For CDR1 and CDR2, the germline V gene (reference sequence) lists LGHDT and YNNKEL. Clipping removes 0 bases from V and 2 bases from J, with 12 as the unmatched junction base count. This clonotype was seen ten or more times. Which antigen it targets is not known. It has no much larger one-base neighbor in the sample; base qualities were not kept. Every donor was a healthy Caucasian. The twin cohort consisted of three pairs of female monozygotic twins, all aged about 18 to 29 years. Positive isolation kits from Invitrogen were used to isolate CD4+ and CD8+ T cell populations. Receptor libraries were prepared by 5' RACE. TCRdb shows the sequencer as Illumina HiSeq 2000. Template switching introduced a universal primer binding site; the final cDNA contained a unique molecular identifier, enabling accurate counting of TCR cDNA molecules. Specific primers in the conserved constant-segment region were used to synthesize first-strand cDNA for the TCR alpha and beta chains. To control for contamination, every cDNA library carried two barcodes: a SMART-Mk sample barcode plus Illumina barcodes. TruSeq adapter sequences and Illumina sample barcodes were added in two successive PCR steps. The Illumina HiSeq platform was used with custom primers to sequence TCR alpha and beta cDNA libraries. Regarding the original processing steps: Unique molecular identifiers were extracted from raw reads with MiGEC, and CDR3 positions were determined with MiXCR. For each individual, recombination models were inferred using an EM algorithm with the repgenHMM and IGoR tools. The analysis of shared clonotypes was done with the tcR package in R, with sharing normalized by the product of cloneset sizes. Out-of-frame nonproductive sequences were analyzed to study raw recombination free of thymic and clonal selection effects. TCRdb reprocessed the public reads (quality trimming at Q25 with fastp, clone calling with MiXCR) and kept in-frame beta chains. Every entry covers one CDR3 protein and lists the most common genes and DNA from its rows. The V and J calls here are based on TCRdb, not the publication. The sample contains approximately 230,000 distinct CDR3 sequences, over 5% of them found a single time. The ten most abundant clones make up about 15% of the sample.

This sample also belongs to another study, concerning T cells expressing NK-cell markers. As the second paper documents: Eight or nine donors provided sorted CD3+CD56+NKG2C+, CD3+CD56+NKG2C- and CD3+CD56-NKG2C+ T-cell subsets, whose TCR beta-chain repertoires were profiled. Seven of the eight sequenced donors were HCMV-seropositive and one was HCMV-seronegative. In several experiments an anti-gammadeltaTCR antibody was added to restrict sorting to alphabetaTCR-expressing T cells. In roughly 6 donors, the dominant CD3+CD56+NKG2C+ clonotypes were found to rank among the top 10 CD8+ clonotypes and to make up about 1.0-7.5% of CD8+ T cells. Those dominant clonotypes were again the most abundant among CD3+CD56-NKG2C+ cells in a handful of donors, at about 25-60.1%. Whether the expanded NKG2C-expressing T cell clones were specific for HCMV antigens remained unclear. Randomly selected healthy volunteers, three men and five women, were used as the eight sequenced donors. HCMV-specific IgG was detected in serum with a commercial ELISA kit to determine HCMV serostatus. MIGEC was used to demultiplex reads and group reads by UMI, and MiTCR was used to assemble and quantify clonotypes. Only TCR cDNA sequences supported by at least two reads were kept to exclude erroneous sequences. The tcR package was used for downstream repertoire analysis, and clonotypes were matched between fractions using CDR3 nucleotide sequence together with V segment. Antigen specificity was annotated against VDJdb with VDJmatch, allowing one amino acid substitution in CDR3.

The rearranged segments are TRBV3-1 and TRBJ2-3, with 9 bases aligning to TRBD1. The sequence derives from a woman aged 18 to 35 in good health. Sequenced material: CD8+ T cells sorted from blood. The CDR3 amino acid sequence is: CASSQERNKGTGTTDTQYF. The sequenced DNA is TGTGCCAGCAGCCAAGAACGTAATAAAGGGACAGGGACCACAGATACGCAGTATTTT.